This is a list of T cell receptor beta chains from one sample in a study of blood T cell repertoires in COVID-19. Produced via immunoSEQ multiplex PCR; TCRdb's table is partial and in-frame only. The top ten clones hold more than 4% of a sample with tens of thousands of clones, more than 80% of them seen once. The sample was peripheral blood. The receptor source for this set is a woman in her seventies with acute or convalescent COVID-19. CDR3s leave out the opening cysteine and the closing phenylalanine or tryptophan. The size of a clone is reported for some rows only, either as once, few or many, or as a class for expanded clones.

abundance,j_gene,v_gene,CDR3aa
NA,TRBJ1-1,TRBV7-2,ASSLGQENTEAF
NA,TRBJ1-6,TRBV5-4,ASSPRTGGNSPLH
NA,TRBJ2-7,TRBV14,ASRRTGGNEQY
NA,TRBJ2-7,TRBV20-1,SALRVREQY
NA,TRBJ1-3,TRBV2,ASSEGMSSGNTIY
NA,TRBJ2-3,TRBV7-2,ASSLVHNTDTQY
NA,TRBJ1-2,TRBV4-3,ASSQGIRGGGSYGYT
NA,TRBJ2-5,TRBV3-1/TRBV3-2,ASSQSERRETQY
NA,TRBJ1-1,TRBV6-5,ASSFRQGGKSTEAF
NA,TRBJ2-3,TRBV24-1,ATSDSGQETPHTQY
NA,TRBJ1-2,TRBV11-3,ASSSPSGADGYT
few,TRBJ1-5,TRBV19,ASSMVSFYQPQH
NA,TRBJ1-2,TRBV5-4,ASSAGSSKVANYGYT
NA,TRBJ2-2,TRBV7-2,ASSSWTFDTGELF
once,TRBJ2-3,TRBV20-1,SATSTDTQY
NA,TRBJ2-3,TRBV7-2,ASSLLESDTQY
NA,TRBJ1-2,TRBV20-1,SASPGGYGYT
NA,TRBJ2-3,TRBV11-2,ASSLARRLTYTDTQY
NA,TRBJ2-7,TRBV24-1,ATSDRYYEQY
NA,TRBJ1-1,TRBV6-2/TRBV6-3,ASSYSPTGEENTEAF
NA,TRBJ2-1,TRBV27,ASSRGTSGYYNEQF
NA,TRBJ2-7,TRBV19,ASSKLAGGYEQY
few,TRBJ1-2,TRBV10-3,AISGQSGGYGYT
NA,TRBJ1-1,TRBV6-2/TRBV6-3,ASSPGSAEAF
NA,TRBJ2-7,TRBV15,ATSRVTGTHEQY
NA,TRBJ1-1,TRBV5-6,ASSMERFNTEAF
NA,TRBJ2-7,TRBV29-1,SPWVQGLSYEQY
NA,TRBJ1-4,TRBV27,ASSLLGTGEKLF
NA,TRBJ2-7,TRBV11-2,ASSLDRPQTYEQY
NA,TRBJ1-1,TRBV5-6,ASNRGWTGTEAF
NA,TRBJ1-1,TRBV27,ASSLGGKMNTEAF
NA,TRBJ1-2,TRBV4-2,ASSQDQILNYGYT
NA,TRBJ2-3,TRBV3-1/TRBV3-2,ASSQEGQGLVDTQY
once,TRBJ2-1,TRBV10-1,ASSEGAGGIETNEQF
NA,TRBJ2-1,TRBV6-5,ASSYPVAGINEQF
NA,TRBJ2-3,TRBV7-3,ASSLVYTDMTQY
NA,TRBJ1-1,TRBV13,ASSQNRNTEAF
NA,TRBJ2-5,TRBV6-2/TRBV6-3,ASTPGGRLAGDLETQY
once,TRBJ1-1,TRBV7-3,ASSQYRDTEAF
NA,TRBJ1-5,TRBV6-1,ASSRPEQGNQPQH
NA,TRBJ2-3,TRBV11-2,ASSLGPTLG
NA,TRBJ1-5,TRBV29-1,SVEETGDPNQPQH
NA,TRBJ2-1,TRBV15,ATSRVIGTGRNEQF
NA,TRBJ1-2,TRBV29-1,SVPGGMDGYT
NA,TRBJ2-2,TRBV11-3,ASSSRDRGDTGELF
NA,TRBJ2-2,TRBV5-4,ASTRRGGTGELF
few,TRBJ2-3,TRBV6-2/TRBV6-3,ASSYPTGTGFGTDTQY
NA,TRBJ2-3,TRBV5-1,ASSLGGADTQY
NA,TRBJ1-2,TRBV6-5,ASSGQEYGYT
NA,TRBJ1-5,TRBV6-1,ASSEAGGGQPQH
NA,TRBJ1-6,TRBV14,ASSRTPGQLDSPLH
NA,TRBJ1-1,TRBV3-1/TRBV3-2,ASSQSGVNTEAF
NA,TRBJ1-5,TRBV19,ASSTQGDQPQH